This TCR beta chain was captured in a study of CD8 T cells in ankylosing spondylitis. Study findings and constraints: Ankylosing spondylitis blood appeared to carry a characteristic TCR beta motif of eight or nine highly homologous variants.

The authors made TCR beta libraries by quantitative 5'-RACE with molecular barcodes. From the 5' RACE reads, TCRdb called clonotypes with MiXCR, one entry per CDR3 protein. Among about 300,000 distinct CDR3 sequences listed, less than 25% were seen once. Turning to this clonotype: Its antigen is unknown.

The CDR3 has 16 amino acids. The V end lost 0 bases, the J end lost 5 bases, and 16 bases lay between the germline ends. The germline V gene has CDR1 SGHVS and CDR2 FQNEAQ. The chain links TRBV7-8 to TRBJ2-5; D remains unclear. Sequencing was carried out using blood, either unsorted or a sorted T cell fraction (not recorded which). The clonotype comes from a female donor with ankylosing spondylitis or in good health (not recorded which). The CDR3 coding sequence is TGTGCCAGCAGCTTAGCCGGGTCCCGTTTACTGGAGACCCAGTACTTC. The encoded protein is CASSLAGSRLLETQYF.